One sample yielded the 24 T cell receptor beta chains listed below, sequenced in a study of cytomegalovirus exposure and HLA in healthy donors. Measured with immunoSEQ multiplex PCR; TCRdb has only the in-frame clones, and not every one. The profile shows approximately 65,000 clones, 96% of them singletons. The source material was PBMCs. Source of these receptors: a woman in her late teens or twenties in good health and CMV-seropositive.

This chain connects TRBV6-5 to TRBJ2-5; no clear D. Deletions cut 0 bases from V and 1 base from J, with 9 bases between. There are 15 residues in the CDR3. Germline V gene data show CDR1 as MNHEY and CDR2 as SVGAGI. CDR3 protein: CASSYSQPSQETQYF. The CDR3, as DNA: TGTGCCAGCAGTTACTCGCAACCTAGCCAAGAGACCCAGTACTTC.

The rearrangement uses TRBV4-1 and TRBJ1-4; D perhaps matches TRBD1 (5 bases). The CDR3 is 15 amino acids. V gave up 1 base and J gave up 6 bases, with 12 bases separating them. Per the germline V gene, CDR1 is MGHRA and CDR2 is YSYEKL. CDR3 sequence (DNA): TGCGCCAGCAGCCAAGTTATCAGGGCGGATGAAAAACTGTTTTTT. Protein product: CASSQVIRADEKLFF.

This chain uses TRBV7-8 with TRBJ2-1, with D possibly TRBD2 on 6 matching bases. The CDR3 totals 12 residues. Trimming took 7 bases from V and 4 from J, leaving 8 bases between them. Germline loops: CDR1 SGHVS, CDR2 FQNEAQ. CDR3 sequence reads: CASMGLYNEQFF. The DNA for the CDR3 is TGTGCCAGCATGGGACTTTACAATGAGCAGTTCTTC.

J is TRBJ2-5 and V is TRBV28, with a weak D call TRBD2 (6 bases). This CDR3 is 16 amino acids long. Between the trimmed V and J ends, which lost 5 bases and 5 bases, there was a span of 21 bases. Germline assignment: CDR1 MDHEN and CDR2 SYDVKM. The CDR3 DNA sequence: TGTGCCAGCAGTGCTACTTATCGGGAGATTGGTGAGACCCAGTACTTC. It specifies CASSATYREIGETQYF.

The chain couples TRBV7-2 to TRBJ2-7, with D unclear. Germline CDR1 reads SGHTA; CDR2 reads FQGNSA. The CDR3 consists of 15 residues. Trimming took off 5 bases at V and 0 bases at J, with 14 bases between the two ends. The CDR3 coding sequence is TGTGCCAGCAGCCCAAGCGCGATTAACTCCTACGAGCAGTACTTC. It codes for CASSPSAINSYEQYF.

The chain couples TRBV5-1 to TRBJ2-1; no firm D call. The germline CDR1 and CDR2 sequences are SGHRS and YFSETQ. This CDR3 region has 17 residues. V gave up 0 bases and J gave up 6 bases, with 19 bases separating them. DNA of the CDR3: TGCGCCAGCAGCTTGGTTACAAGTAGAAGGAGTGGCAATGAGCAGTTCTTC. It encodes CASSLVTSRRSGNEQFF.

As regards this clone: One junction end does not reproduce the germline sequence, and a read error may be involved. The V gene is TRBV7-8, the J gene TRBJ2-1, with 11 bases lining up with TRBD1. Germline CDR1 SGHVS, CDR2 FQNEAQ. CDR3 length: 18 residues. DNA for the CDR3: TGTGTCAGCAGCCACAGGGGGACAGGGGGGACTTCCTACAATGAGCAGTTCTTC. Translation: CVSSHRGTGGTSYNEQFF.

The chain has TRBV27 and TRBJ1-1; D remains unclear. Trimming removed 7 bases from V and 1 base from J, with 10 bases in between. The CDR3 is 13 residues long. Germline lookup yields CDR1 MNHEY and CDR2 SMNVEV (reference sequence). The CDR3, as DNA: TGTGCCAGCACCTCGGCAGGGAACACTGAAGCTTTCTTT. Translating gives CASTSAGNTEAFF.

The rearrangement uses TRBV19 and TRBJ2-7, with 9 positions matching TRBD1. The germline gives CDR1 LNHDA, CDR2 SQIVND (reference sequence). CDR3 length equals 16 residues. J lost 5 bases, V lost 5 bases, and 13 bases had no gene match. The CDR3 DNA follows: TGTGCCAGTAGTCCCAGATCCGGGACAGGGTTCGACGAGCAGTACTTC. Protein sequence: CASSPRSGTGFDEQYF.

The chain is built from TRBV14 and TRBJ2-1; D is unclear. There are 14 residues in the CDR3. CDR1 and CDR2 (germline): SGHDN, FVKESK. Trimming took off 3 bases at V and 0 bases at J, with 6 bases between the two ends. This CDR3 is CASSQAGSYNEQFF. DNA for the CDR3: TGTGCCAGCAGCCAGGCTGGCTCCTACAATGAGCAGTTCTTC.

The V gene is TRBV6-4, the J gene TRBJ2-7; 12 bases line up with TRBD2. The CDR3 consists of 18 residues. V gave up 2 bases and J gave up 4 bases; unmatched junction bases: 12. Per the germline V gene, CDR1 is MRHNA and CDR2 is SNTAGT. The CDR3 spells CASSDGCRLAGGVYEQYF. In DNA, the CDR3 is TGTGCCAGCAGTGACGGGTGCAGGCTAGCGGGAGGGGTGTACGAGCAGTACTTC.

This clone was counted once. The genes are TRBV7-9 and TRBJ2-1; TRBD2 matches 10 bases. J was trimmed by 2 bases and V by 4 bases; bases with no gene match: 8. The CDR3 has 17 amino acids. Germline-derived CDR1 and CDR2 are SEHNR and FQNEAQ (reference sequence). The CDR3 coding sequence is TGTGCCAGCAGCTCGCAGCGGAGCGGGAGGGCCTACAATGAGCAGTTCTTC. Protein product: CASSSQRSGRAYNEQFF.

The chain couples TRBV5-5 to TRBJ2-1; 9 bases map to TRBD2. The CDR3 consists of 20 residues. Germline-derived CDR1 and CDR2 are SGHKS and YYEKEE (reference sequence). With 0 bases clipped from V and 5 bases from J, the junction kept 18 bases outside the gene matches. CDR3 in DNA: TGTGCCAGCAGCTTGGCCGGGGGTCTACCTCTCCTAGCGGGGAACAATGAGCAGTTCTTC. It yields the protein CASSLAGGLPLLAGNNEQFF.

This clone was seen a single time. The CDR3 sequence is CASSSPGLAYNEQFF. The CDR3 nucleotides read TGTGCCAGCAGTTCCCCGGGACTAGCGTACAATGAGCAGTTCTTC. The gene calls are TRBV7-8 and TRBJ2-1; 10 positions agree with TRBD2. The CDR3 spans 15 residues. Per germline, CDR1 SGHVS and CDR2 FQNEAQ. The V and J ends lost 6 bases and 4 bases, in that order; junction bases with no gene match: 6.

This chain connects TRBV5-4 to TRBJ2-3; D may be TRBD2 (5 bases). The germline V gene encodes CDR1 SGHNT and CDR2 YYREEE (reference sequence). This CDR3 comprises 16 residues. The V and J ends lost 2 bases and 6 bases respectively, with 19 bases between them. For the CDR3, the DNA is TGTGCCAGCAGCTTCGACCCGGGATCTAAGCGGGATACGCAGTATTTT. This codes for CASSFDPGSKRDTQYF.

This clone occurred once. The CDR3 nucleotides read TGTGCTAGTGGTTACAGGGAGACTGAAGCTTTCTTT. Translation gives CASGYRETEAFF. The chain has TRBV12-5 and TRBJ1-1; D may be TRBD1 (6 bases). The germline CDR1 and CDR2 sequences are LGHNT and FRNRAP. The V end lost 4 bases, the J end lost 5 bases, and 8 bases lay between the germline ends. This CDR3 has 12 amino acids.

The chain employs TRBV7-9 and TRBJ1-2; 7 bases are a match to TRBD1. Per the germline V gene, CDR1 is SEHNR and CDR2 is FQNEAQ (reference sequence). The CDR3 is made up of 12 amino acids. V dropped 7 bases and J dropped 7; count of bases not matched to a gene: 6. The chain's CDR3 is CASTTGVRGYTF. The CDR3 DNA is TGTGCCAGCACCACAGGGGTGCGTGGCTACACCTTC. The full variable domain, rest sourced from reference TRBV7-9 and TRBJ1-2, is DTGVSQNPRHKITKRGQNVTFRCDPISEHNRLYWYRQTLGQGPEFLTYFQNEAQLEKSRLLSDRFSAERPKGSFSTLEIQRTEQGDSAMYLCASTTGVRGYTFGSGTRLTVV.

The V and J genes are TRBV19 and TRBJ2-6; a weak D match, TRBD2 (7 bases). The CDR3 loop spans 15 amino acids. V lost 9 bases to trimming and J lost 2 bases, with 14 bases between them. Germline lookup yields CDR1 LNHDA and CDR2 SQIVND (reference sequence). The CDR3 coding sequence is TGTGCCAGCCGCCGGGGGGCAGCTGGGGCCAACGTCCTGACTTTC. Translating gives CASRRGAAGANVLTF.

V gene TRBV5-8 combines with J gene TRBJ2-5, with D possibly TRBD1 on 5 matching bases. The CDR3 loop spans 14 amino acids. Germline assignment: CDR1 SGHTS and CDR2 YDEGEE. Trimming shortened V by 4 bases and J by 1 base, and 11 bases separated the two germline ends. The CDR3 sequence is CASSPARAQETQYF. DNA for the CDR3: TGTGCCAGCAGCCCAGCCAGGGCCCAAGAGACCCAGTACTTC. Looking up the rest from reference TRBV5-8 and TRBJ2-5 gives the full variable domain: EAGVTQSPTHLIKTRGQQATLRCSPISGHTSVYWYQQALGLGLQFLLWYDEGEERNRGNFPPRFSGRQFPNYSSELNVNALELEDSALYLCASSPARAQETQYFGPGTRLLVL.

This chain connects TRBV27 to TRBJ2-1, with D possibly being TRBD1 (6 bases). The germline V gene encodes CDR1 MNHEY and CDR2 SMNVEV (reference sequence). V lost 5 bases to trimming and J lost 5 bases, with 13 bases between them. The CDR3 is made up of 14 amino acids. Here the CDR3 DNA reads TGTGCCAGCAGTCGCCCACAGGGCGACAATGAGCAGTTCTTC. Amino acid sequence: CASSRPQGDNEQFF.

The chain is built from TRBV27 and TRBJ2-5; D is possibly TRBD2 (6 bases). Trimming took 2 bases from V and 4 from J, leaving 11 bases between them. The CDR3 has 14 residues. Germline CDR1 reads MNHEY; CDR2 reads SMNVEV (reference sequence). Here the CDR3 reads CASSLGGVGETQYF. CDR3 DNA: TGTGCCAGCAGTTTAGGAGGGGTTGGAGAGACCCAGTACTTC.

This chain joins TRBV19 and TRBJ2-2; 8 nucleotides agree with TRBD2. CDR3 length: 14 residues. Per the germline V gene, CDR1 is LNHDA and CDR2 is SQIVND (reference sequence). With 9 bases clipped from V and 4 bases from J, the junction kept 7 bases outside the gene matches. This chain's CDR3 is CASSLAATTGELFF. CDR3 DNA: TGTGCCAGCTCACTAGCGGCGACCACCGGGGAGCTGTTTTTT.

The V call is TRBV19, the J call TRBJ1-5; D perhaps matches TRBD1 (6 bases). Trimming took 9 bases from V and 1 from J, leaving 16 bases between them. The length of the CDR3 is 15 residues. Germline CDR1 reads LNHDA; CDR2 reads SQIVND (reference sequence). The CDR3 DNA reads TGTGCCAGCGGCCCAAACAGGGTAAGCAATCAGCCCCAGCATTTT. This gives the protein CASGPNRVSNQPQHF. Variable domain in full (rest from reference TRBV19 and TRBJ1-5): DGGITQSPKYLFRKEGQNVTLSCEQNLNHDAMYWYRQDPGQGLRLIYYSQIVNDFQKGDIAEGYSVSREKKESFPLTVTSAQKNPTAFYLCASGPNRVSNQPQHFGDGTRLSIL.

The chain joins TRBV30 to TRBJ2-3, with 14 bases fitting TRBD2. Losses at the gene ends were 7 bases for V and 3 bases for J; bases not matched to a gene: 6. This CDR3 has 15 residues. Germline-derived CDR1 and CDR2 are GTSNPN and SVGIG (reference sequence). CDR3 DNA sequence: TGTGCCTTGCGGACTAGCGGGAGGATGACAGATACGCAGTATTTT. Its protein is CALRTSGRMTDTQYF. Full variable domain (rest looked up from reference TRBV30 and TRBJ2-3): SQTIHQWPATLVQPVGSPLSLECTVEGTSNPNLYWYRQAAGRGLQLLFYSVGIGQISSEVPQNLSASRPQDRQFILSSKKLLLSDSGFYLCALRTSGRMTDTQYFGPGTRLTVL.